The 19 T cell receptor beta chains given below trace back to one sample, sequenced in a study of long-term antiretroviral therapy in people with HIV. It was version v3.0 of the immunoSEQ assay that was run at survey level. The data were produced by immunoSEQ multiplex PCR, yet TCRdb's version contains in-frame clones alone and is incomplete. The data contain approximately 27,000 clones, 70% to 90% of them singletons. This specimen was unsorted PBMCs, taken 1.8 years after starting antiretroviral therapy. These receptors were obtained from a woman aged 18 to 35 with HIV.

CDR3 amino acids: CASSLRGTVIAGGTYEQYF. DNA of the CDR3: TGCGCCAGCAGCTTGCGCGGGACAGTAATAGCGGGAGGGACCTACGAGCAGTACTTC. The chain has TRBV5-1 and TRBJ2-7; TRBD2 matches 11 bases. The CDR3 contains 19 residues. Germline lookup yields CDR1 SGHRS and CDR2 YFSETQ. The trim removed 1 base at V and 2 bases at J, leaving 14 bases unmatched.

This chain links TRBV27 with TRBJ2-4; TRBD2 matches 9 bases. The length of the CDR3 is 15 residues. Germline V gives CDR1 MNHEY, CDR2 SMNVEV (reference sequence). Trimming removed 3 bases from V and 0 bases from J; junction bases left unmatched: 0. The CDR3 DNA sequence: TGTGCCAGCAGTTTGACTAGCGGAGCCAAAAACATTCAGTACTTC. It codes for CASSLTSGAKNIQYF.

The rearrangement links TRBV7-3 to TRBJ1-2, with D perhaps matching TRBD1 (5 bases). CDR1 SGHTA and CDR2 FQGTGA come from the germline V gene. The CDR3 length is 13 residues. The germline V and J ends were trimmed by 5 bases and 7 bases, with 14 bases remaining between them. CDR3 nucleotide sequence: TGTGCCAGCAGCCCTTACAGCGGGGGTGGCTACACCTTC. This gives the protein CASSPYSGGGYTF.

V gene TRBV4-3 combines with J gene TRBJ1-1; D is perhaps TRBD1 (6 bases). V lost 0 bases and J lost 5, with 16 bases in between. This CDR3 region has 16 residues. The germline V gene encodes CDR1 LGHNA and CDR2 YSLEER. The CDR3, as DNA: TGCGCCAGCAGCCAAGAGGTCCCGGGGGCAGGGACTGAAGCTTTCTTT. Translated, it gives CASSQEVPGAGTEAFF.

The chain recombines TRBV9 with TRBJ2-1; the match to TRBD2 covers 10 bases. Germline CDR1 is SGDLS and CDR2 is YYNGEE. After removal of 0 bases from V and 6 bases from J, the junction contained 6 bases not matched to a gene. This CDR3 contains 16 residues. The CDR3 DNA sequence: TGTGCCAGCAGCGTAGAGACTAGCGGGTACCGCAATGAGCAGTTCTTC. This encodes CASSVETSGYRNEQFF.

This clone was found once. This rearrangement joins TRBV4-2 to TRBJ1-2, with D maybe TRBD1 (5 bases). The germline gives CDR1 LGHNA, CDR2 YNFKEQ. This CDR3 has 16 residues. V was trimmed by 1 base and J by 2 bases, leaving 14 bases between them. DNA for the CDR3: TGTGCCAGCAGCCAAGTCGGGGGGGGGAGGAACTATGGCTACACCTTC. This gives the protein CASSQVGGGRNYGYTF.

The J gene is TRBJ1-1, the V gene TRBV5-1; no firm D call. The CDR3 covers 13 residues. In germline, CDR1 is SGHRS, CDR2 YFSETQ. V was clipped by 4 bases and J by 3 bases, with 10 bases between them. The CDR3 is CASSILGYTEAFF. The CDR3 coding sequence is TGCGCCAGCAGCATCCTCGGTTACACTGAAGCTTTCTTT.

The rearrangement joins TRBV15 to TRBJ2-7, with 10 bases fitting TRBD2. CDR3 length: 16 amino acids. V dropped 0 bases and J dropped 3; count of bases not matched to a gene: 5. CDR1 and CDR2 from the germline V gene are LNHNV and YYDKDF (reference sequence). CDR3 DNA sequence: TGTGCCACCAGCAGAGATGGAGCGGGAGGGATCTACGAGCAGTACTTC. Translation gives CATSRDGAGGIYEQYF.

The J gene is TRBJ2-5, the V gene TRBV11-2, with D hard to call. This CDR3 contains 12 residues. Trimming shortened V by 5 bases and J by 5 bases, and 9 bases separated the two germline ends. CDR1 and CDR2 from the germline V gene are SGHAT and FQNNGV. The DNA of the CDR3 is TGTGCCAGCAGCCAGCCCCCCGAGACCCAGTACTTC. Translation: CASSQPPETQYF.

In DNA, the CDR3 is TGCGCCAGCAGCCTCGGCGGGACTTCTAGCACAGATACGCAGTATTTT. Amino acids: CASSLGGTSSTDTQYF. This rearrangement joins TRBV4-3 to TRBJ2-3; TRBD2 might be the D (6 bases). The CDR3 has 16 residues. V lost 4 bases and J 0 bases, leaving 14 bases between the germline ends. Germline V gives CDR1 LGHNA, CDR2 YSLEER.

The sample holds a few counts of this clone. The rearrangement uses TRBV7-9 and TRBJ2-4; tentative D call: TRBD2 (6 bases). V gave up 0 bases and J gave up 1 base, with 10 bases separating them. The CDR3 contains 16 residues. Germline V gene data show CDR1 as SEHNR and CDR2 as FQNEAQ (reference sequence). This CDR3 is CASSLAEGPAKNIQYF. DNA for the CDR3: TGTGCCAGCAGCTTAGCGGAGGGTCCGGCCAAAAACATTCAGTACTTC.

This rearrangement joins TRBV7-9 to TRBJ1-4; no definite D call. Germline V gene lookup returns CDR1 SEHNR and CDR2 FQNEAQ (reference sequence). The germline V and J ends were trimmed by 1 base and 8 bases, with 14 bases remaining between them. CDR3 length equals 15 residues. The CDR3 bases are TGTGCCAGCAGCTTAGAGAATAGCCTCACAGAAAAACTGTTTTTT. Translated: CASSLENSLTEKLFF.

The chain combines TRBV5-1 with TRBJ2-5, with 12 bases that match TRBD2. The CDR3 has 17 residues. V lost 0 bases, J lost 5 bases, and 8 bases stayed unmatched. The germline V gene has CDR1 SGHRS and CDR2 YFSETQ. The CDR3 DNA reads TGCGCCAGCAGCTTGGGCACTAGCGGGAGGCCCGAGGAGACCCAGTACTTC. Encoded protein: CASSLGTSGRPEETQYF.

The J gene is TRBJ2-3, the V gene TRBV4-3, with a possible D match to TRBD1 (6 bases). Trimming took off 1 base at V and 1 base at J, with 18 bases between the two ends. From germline, CDR1 is LGHNA and CDR2 YSLEER. The CDR3 spans 18 residues. CDR3 amino acids: CASSQGYPLQGGTDTQYF. The CDR3 bases are TGCGCCAGCAGCCAAGGATACCCACTACAGGGTGGCACAGATACGCAGTATTTT.

The rearrangement links TRBV7-9 to TRBJ2-5, with D perhaps matching TRBD2 (5 bases). Germline assignment: CDR1 SEHNR and CDR2 FQNEAQ (reference sequence). V gave up 0 bases and J gave up 5 bases, with 10 bases separating them. This CDR3 spans 14 amino acids. CDR3 in amino acids: CASSLAGSEETQYF. The CDR3 region has the DNA TGTGCCAGCAGCTTAGCAGGTAGCGAGGAGACCCAGTACTTC.

Here the CDR3 reads CASSLVSTALQETQYF. CDR3 in DNA: TGTGCCAGCAGCTTGGTATCGACAGCCCTCCAAGAGACCCAGTACTTC. This chain connects TRBV5-6 to TRBJ2-5, with D possibly being TRBD1 (5 bases). Between the trimmed V and J ends, which lost 0 bases and 1 base, there was a span of 13 bases. CDR1 and CDR2 (germline): SGHDT, YYEEEE. CDR3 length equals 16 residues.

The chain uses TRBV29-1 and TRBJ1-2, with TRBD1 matching over 8 bases. This CDR3 has 14 amino acids. Germline CDR1 reads SQVTM; CDR2 reads ANQGSEA. The V segment lost 4 bases and the J segment 8 bases; nucleotides outside the gene matches: 12. The CDR3 nucleotides are TGCAGCGTTGGGAAGGGACAGGCTGCTCAAGGCTACACCTTC. It is translated as CSVGKGQAAQGYTF.

This sequence joins TRBV6-5 and TRBJ2-2; TRBD2 aligns across 7 bases. Germline CDR1 is MNHEY and CDR2 is SVGAGI. The CDR3 is 15 amino acids. Trimming removed 0 bases from V and 3 bases from J; junction bases left unmatched: 1. The CDR3 DNA is TGTGCCAGCAGTTACTCGGGAGGGTACACCGGGGAGCTGTTTTTT. Protein: CASSYSGGYTGELFF.

This sequence joins TRBV19 and TRBJ2-2; D is perhaps TRBD1 or TRBD2 (6 bases each). Germline V gene sequence: CDR1 LNHDA, CDR2 SQIVND (reference sequence). The V gene lost 5 bases and the J gene lost 6 bases, with 16 bases spanning the gap. The CDR3 is made up of 15 amino acids. In DNA form, the CDR3 reads TGTGCCAGTAGTCCATTTGGGGGGCAGGCCGGGGAGCTGTTTTTT. This gives the protein CASSPFGGQAGELFF. Variable domain in full (rest from reference TRBV19 and TRBJ2-2): DGGITQSPKYLFRKEGQNVTLSCEQNLNHDAMYWYRQDPGQGLRLIYYSQIVNDFQKGDIAEGYSVSREKKESFPLTVTSAQKNPTAFYLCASSPFGGQAGELFFGEGSRLTVL.